This TCR beta chain was found in a study of identical twins' blood T cells. Across the study: Roughly 6 alpha and about 6 beta libraries together yielded roughly 50 million reads.

There are many counts of this clonotype. The antigen remains undetermined. There are 14 residues in the CDR3. Germline lookup yields CDR1 LNHNV and CDR2 YYDKDF (reference sequence). V was trimmed by 1 base and J by 4 bases, leaving 11 bases between them. Three pairs of healthy female monozygous twins were the donors. General observations from the study: Twins reportedly had markedly more similar V usage than unrelated donors, even among out-of-frame TCRbeta clonotypes.

In the authors' workflow: Per-library CDR3 reads ranged about 2 to 4 million; clonotypes, ~90,000 to ~500,000. A single record per CDR3 protein comes from TCRdb applying MiXCR to the 5' RACE reads. The V and J calls reflect TCRdb's pipeline rather than the authors' work. The data show 350,000 to 400,000 distinct CDR3 sequences, over 25% seen once. The rearrangement joins TRBV15 to TRBJ2-7; the D is unclear. Material: PBMCs. The TCR comes from a woman aged 18-49 years in good health. The CDR3 loop reads CATSRGNAGYEQYF. The DNA of the CDR3 is TGTGCCACCAGCAGAGGGAACGCAGGTTACGAGCAGTACTTC. The whole variable domain, remainder taken from reference TRBV15 and TRBJ2-7, is DAMVIQNPRYQVTQFGKPVTLSCSQTLNHNVMYWYQQKSSQAPKLLFHYYDKDFNNEADTPDNFQSRRPNTSFCFLDIRSPGLGDTAMYLCATSRGNAGYEQYFGPGTRLTVT.